The 5 T cell receptor beta chains below come from one sample, sequenced in a study of neurological immune-mediated disorders. TCRdb reprocessed the 5' RACE reads with MiXCR, giving one entry per CDR3 protein. In the table there are about 79,000 distinct CDR3 sequences, around 14% of which are singletons. The specimen sequenced was PBMCs. These TCRs come from a woman aged 50 to 60 in good health.

This clonotype was seen many times. The rearrangement joins TRBV6-5 to TRBJ2-5; D not certain. Per the germline V gene, CDR1 is MNHEY and CDR2 is SVGAGI. This CDR3 has 17 amino acids. V was cut by 6 bases and J by 1 base, with 21 bases left in between. The CDR3 region is CASRNGRWGRTQETQYF. As DNA, the CDR3 is TGTGCCAGCAGGAACGGGCGGTGGGGAAGAACCCAAGAGACCCAGTACTTC.

Many counts were recorded for this clonotype. This chain links TRBV5-1 with TRBJ2-1, with 10 bases matching TRBD1. The germline gives CDR1 SGHRS, CDR2 YFSETQ. The CDR3 extends over 15 amino acids. V lost 4 bases, J lost 9 bases, and 10 bases stayed unmatched. In DNA form, the CDR3 reads TGCGCCAGCAGCGTTCTGGACAGGGGGAACAGTGAGCAGTTCTTC. Translated, it gives CASSVLDRGNSEQFF.

The CDR3 DNA reads as TGCGCCAGCAGCTTGGCCTTTTGGCAGGGGTTGCAAGAGACCCAGTACTTC. Amino acids: CASSLAFWQGLQETQYF. The gene calls are TRBV5-1 and TRBJ2-5; TRBD1 might be the D (6 bases). This CDR3 comprises 17 residues. V lost 0 bases and J lost 2, with 17 bases in between. The germline gives CDR1 SGHRS, CDR2 YFSETQ.

This clonotype was counted many times. The V call is TRBV5-1, the J call TRBJ2-1; D perhaps matches TRBD2 (5 bases). Deletions cut 1 base from V and 1 base from J, with 12 bases between. Germline V gene data show CDR1 as SGHRS and CDR2 as YFSETQ. This CDR3 is built from 16 residues. The CDR3 spells CASSLTSPGSYNEQFF. CDR3 DNA: TGCGCCAGCAGCTTGACCTCTCCGGGATCCTACAATGAGCAGTTCTTC.

This clonotype was observed a handful of times. This sequence joins TRBV28 and TRBJ1-1; possible D gene TRBD1, 6 bases. The V gene's germline CDR1 is MDHEN and CDR2 SYDVKM. V was clipped by 7 bases and J by 4 bases, with 22 bases between them. This CDR3 region has 16 residues. This CDR3 reads CASTRGVWGRGTEAFF. The CDR3 coding sequence is TGTGCCAGCACCCGAGGTGTATGGGGGCGGGGCACTGAAGCTTTCTTT.